This TCR beta chain was profiled in a study of blood T cells in healthy people across ages (dated by TCRdb to between 2014 and 2017). Study-level background: In model experiments, roughly one uniquely barcoded TCR beta cDNA molecule per two T cells was captured by template switching. To avoid experimental bias, donors of different ages were distributed randomly across sequencing lanes. The study measured age-related changes in TCR beta repertoire diversity using deep sequencing normalized with unique cDNA molecular identifiers. The donors were divided into four age groups: young (average around 15 years), middle-aged (approximately 41), aged (approximately 59) and long-lived (82). Using the same blood draw, the study looked at two additional independent replicas of 1 million unique cDNA reads for two donors, one aged 18 to 30 and the other aged 80 or older.

The library was built by means of 5' RACE. The listed sequencing device is Illumina HiSeq 2500. A second PCR of roughly 6 to 11 cycles was run with a J-beta primer mix and a sample-barcoded 5' primer. A template-switch 5' adaptor carrying 12 random nucleotides introduced a unique molecular identifier onto each TCR beta cDNA molecule. Each sample yielded at least 2.5 million CDR3-containing paired-end reads. First-strand cDNA was synthesized from all RNA with the Mint cDNA synthesis kit, primed by a TRBC-specific oligonucleotide. After uracil-DNA glycosylase treatment, a first 18-cycle PCR used universal primers M1SS and BC2_uni_R on all cDNA. For the original study's pipeline: Each sample was normalized by randomly selecting 1 million high-quality reads, each carrying a distinct molecular identifier. Reads with shared molecular identifiers were discarded instead of being binned into consensus sequences. MiTCR, run with a Q25 quality threshold and the strictest error-elimination algorithm, handled CDR3 identification, clonotype clustering and error correction. A nonparametric unseen species model using Euler transformation provided a lower-bound estimate of total TCR beta diversity. TCRdb passed the public sequencing reads through fastp at Q25 and MiXCR, retaining productive beta sequences. Each entry is one CDR3 protein sequence, shown with its most common DNA and genes. The V and J calls and clone size are TCRdb's, not the authors'. This sample has about 670,000 distinct CDR3 sequences in its table, and 45% to 60% of those were observed once. The ten largest clonotypes hold approximately 15% of the sample.

About this clonotype: Its cognate antigen has yet to be identified. A much more abundant neighbour one base away suggests this may be a read error.

Donors were 39 systemically healthy Caucasian individuals from Russia aged about 6 to 100 years. Each donor gave around 9.8 milliliters of peripheral blood, collected into EDTA-treated Vacutainer tubes. Ficoll-Paque density-gradient centrifugation was used to isolate PBMCs, with at least 7 million per sample. Trizol reagent was used to extract total RNA from the PBMCs, yielding at least 6 micrograms per sample. For every donor, an aliquot of PBMCs went through flow cytometry to measure the percentages of naive CD45RAhigh/CD27high T cells. General findings and caveats noted by the study authors: Since profiling was done on bulk unsorted PBMCs, naive and antigen-experienced compartments could not be conclusively compared. As age increased, observed TCR beta diversity per million T cells dropped in a roughly linear way, and a significant reduction was already evident by age roughly 36. Compared with the aged group, the long-lived group had more naive CD4+ T cells, fewer expanded clones and increased TCR diversity, suggesting age selection. Because donor CMV infection status was unknown, age-related changes in expanded clonotypes were potentially confounded. Total diversity estimates from one million sequenced T cells were considered lower bounds and underestimates. A strong correlation was found between observed TCR beta diversity and the percentage of naive T cells measured by flow cytometry.

Reading the germline V gene gives CDR1 SGHTA and CDR2 FQGTGA. The CDR3 sequence holds 15 residues, the cysteine and phenylalanine included. Of the read, only the CDR3 DNA is kept; its 45 bases are in frame from base 1. V lost 3 bases and J lost 12 bases; the stretch between them is 21 bases long. The sequence joins TRBV7-3 to TRBJ2-1; possibly the D gene is TRBD2, per 7 matching bases. Sequencing was performed on blood. The source of this sequence is a woman over 75 in good health. The CDR3 has the sequence CASSFSGGGLSGQFF. In nucleotide form, the sequence is TGTGCCAGCAGCTTTTCCGGCGGGGGCTTAAGTGGGCAGTTCTTC.